The 25 T cell receptor beta chains given below trace back to one sample, sequenced in a study of blood T cells in healthy people across ages. A sample-barcoded 5' primer and a J-beta primer mix were used in a second PCR of roughly 7 to 11 cycles. TCRdb ran MiXCR on the 5' RACE reads and lists one entry per CDR3 protein. The sample consists of just under 550,000 distinct CDR3 sequences, nearly 25% of them appearing once. Separately, the same data were catalogued under a study of T cells of mothers and their children.

Sequencing used blood. The receptors shown here come from a boy younger than 18 in good health.

Of note for this clonotype: A junction end diverges from the germline sequence, so it may reflect a read error. The chain uses TRBV20-1 and TRBJ1-2; TRBD1 is a possible D gene (6 bases). This CDR3 is 13 amino acids long. Germline V gene data show CDR1 as DFQATT and CDR2 as SNEGSKA (reference sequence). The CDR3 spells CGAEDRTNYGYTF. The CDR3 coding sequence is TGCGGTGCGGAAGACAGGACTAACTATGGCTACACCTTC.

This clonotype occurred a few times. The chain combines TRBV27 with TRBJ2-5; 9 nucleotides align to TRBD1. The end of the DNA is better explained by TRBJ2-1, so the J call may be wrong. Germline V gives CDR1 MNHEY, CDR2 SMNVEV (reference sequence). The CDR3 loop spans 14 amino acids. CDR3 amino acids: CASLSPGQGGEQFF. In DNA form, the CDR3 reads TGTGCCAGCTTATCCCCGGGACAGGGAGGTGAGCAGTTCTTC.

This clonotype has only a few counts. The genes are TRBV12-3 or TRBV12-4 and TRBJ1-2, with 8 bases lining up with TRBD1. The CDR3 runs 20 residues. J gave up 3 bases and V 1 base, and 19 bases lay outside the gene matches. The CDR3 DNA reads as TGTGCCAGCAGTTTAGGGGCAGAACCGGGACAGGTTGCCTCATACTATGGCTACACCTTC. Translated, it gives CASSLGAEPGQVASYYGYTF.

V is TRBV5-6 and J is TRBJ2-7, with D perhaps TRBD1 (5 bases). V was clipped by 3 bases and J by 1 base, with 14 bases between them. The germline gives CDR1 SGHDT, CDR2 YYEEEE. This CDR3 has 15 residues. In nucleotides, the CDR3 is TGTGCCAGCAGCTCAAAAGGGGTGTTTTCCTACGAGCAGTACTTC. Translation: CASSSKGVFSYEQYF.

Only a few counts were recorded for this clonotype. The chain couples TRBV5-4 to TRBJ1-1, with a possible D match to TRBD1 (5 bases). CDR1 and CDR2 from the germline V gene are SGHNT and YYREEE (reference sequence). This CDR3 spans 12 amino acids. V lost 4 bases and J 6 bases, leaving 10 bases between the germline ends. The CDR3 here is CASSDGTAEAFF. CDR3 nucleotides: TGTGCCAGCAGCGACGGGACCGCTGAAGCTTTCTTT.

The chain links TRBV29-1 to TRBJ1-2; a possible D gene is TRBD1 (6 bases). V was cut by 3 bases and J by 6 bases, with 8 bases left in between. Looked up from germline, CDR1 is SQVTM and CDR2 is ANQGSEA. CDR3 length: 11 amino acids. CDR3 coding DNA: TGCAGCGTTGATAGGGGGAATGGCTACACCTTC. Translation: CSVDRGNGYTF.

V is TRBV5-1 and J is TRBJ2-1; TRBD2 aligns across 11 bases. The junction had 6 bases not matched to a gene; V was cut back by 2 bases and J by 8 bases. This CDR3 has 15 amino acids. Per germline, CDR1 SGHRS and CDR2 YFSETQ. The DNA of the CDR3 is TGCGCCAGCAGCTTCACTAGCGGGGGAGTCTATGAGCAGTTCTTC. Its translation: CASSFTSGGVYEQFF.

This chain connects TRBV28 to TRBJ2-3; D might be TRBD1 (6 bases). This CDR3 spans 21 amino acids. V was shortened by 3 bases and J by 6 bases, with 34 bases between the two germline ends. Germline V CDR1 and CDR2: MDHEN, SYDVKM. Here the CDR3 reads CASSLGTWTMRNGAKQDTQYF. DNA for the CDR3: TGTGCCAGCAGTTTGGGGACATGGACGATGAGGAACGGGGCCAAACAGGATACGCAGTATTTT.

This sequence joins TRBV29-1 and TRBJ2-2; D gene ambiguous. CDR1 is SQVTM and CDR2 is ANQGSEA in the germline V gene. Trimming removed 0 bases at V and 3 bases at J, with 11 bases between. There are 15 residues in the CDR3. The CDR3 loop is CSVEDSRRDTGELFF. The CDR3 nucleotides are TGCAGCGTTGAAGACTCAAGACGGGACACCGGGGAGCTGTTTTTT.

J is TRBJ2-7 and V is TRBV20-1; 9 nucleotides line up with TRBD2. This CDR3 has 13 residues. Germline CDR1 and CDR2: DFQATT and SNEGSKA (reference sequence). J gave up 3 bases and V 3 bases, and 3 bases lay outside the gene matches. CDR3 DNA sequence: TGCAGTGCTAGGAGCGGGGGGCACTACGAGCAGTACTTC. It translates to CSARSGGHYEQYF.

This chain uses TRBV6-1 with TRBJ1-1, with D unresolved. V lost 0 bases, J lost 0 bases, and 17 bases lay in between. This CDR3 is 18 amino acids long. Germline CDR1 reads MNHNS; CDR2 reads SASEGT. Here the CDR3 DNA reads TGTGCCAGCAGTGAAGCGAGCCGTCGCGACGAATTGAACACTGAAGCTTTCTTT. It is translated as CASSEASRRDELNTEAFF.

V is TRBV20-1 and J is TRBJ1-2; 9 bases fit TRBD1. The length of the CDR3 is 14 residues. Germline CDR1 is DFQATT and CDR2 is SNEGSKA (reference sequence). V lost 0 bases to trimming and J lost 7 bases; unmatched junction nucleotides: 6. The CDR3 DNA sequence: TGCAGTGCTAGAGATCCGGGACAGGGTGGTGGCTACACCTTC. It codes for CSARDPGQGGGYTF.

This clonotype was recorded a few times. The chain couples TRBV6-2 or TRBV6-3 to TRBJ2-1; the match to TRBD2 covers 10 bases. Germline V gene lookup returns CDR1 MNHEY and CDR2 SVGEGT. The ends lost 5 bases at V and 6 bases at J; junction bases unmatched: 10. The CDR3 consists of 16 residues. Written as DNA, the CDR3 is TGTGCCAGCAGTCCTCCGGGGAGCGGGAGGGTCAATGAGCAGTTCTTC. Translated: CASSPPGSGRVNEQFF.

This sequence joins TRBV18 and TRBJ1-2; 7 nucleotides line up with TRBD1. This CDR3 region has 16 residues. CDR1 KGHSH and CDR2 LQKENI come from the germline V gene. The trim removed 4 bases at V and 3 bases at J, leaving 11 bases unmatched. The CDR3 DNA reads as TGTGCCAGCTCACTGATATACGACAGGGTTGACTATGGCTACACCTTC. The encoded protein is CASSLIYDRVDYGYTF.

This clonotype was seen just once. This chain joins TRBV29-1 and TRBJ2-5, with D perhaps TRBD2 (5 bases). The end of the DNA aligns better with TRBJ2-7, so the J call may be wrong. Germline CDR1 SQVTM, CDR2 ANQGSEA. The CDR3 has 14 amino acids. For the CDR3, the DNA is TGCAGCGTTGAAAGCTCCGGAGAGGGTTACGAGCAGTACTTC. As protein: CSVESSGEGYEQYF.

The chain has TRBV3-1 and TRBJ1-1, with D possibly being TRBD1 (6 bases). Germline V lookup: CDR1 LGHDT, CDR2 YNNKEL (reference sequence). This CDR3 contains 18 residues. The V and J ends lost 0 bases and 0 bases respectively, with 17 bases between them. As DNA, the CDR3 is TGTGCCAGCAGCCAAGAGGGGTGGGACATGGGCATGAACACTGAAGCTTTCTTT. Translating gives CASSQEGWDMGMNTEAFF.

This clonotype was seen repeatedly, ten times or more. The chain combines TRBV9 with TRBJ1-6; tentative D call: TRBD1 (6 bases). CDR3 size: 14 residues. Trimming cost V 4 bases and J 7 bases, with 12 bases left between them. The germline V gene encodes CDR1 SGDLS and CDR2 YYNGEE. The CDR3 DNA reads TGTGCCAGCAGCTACGGTACAGGGAATTCACCCCTCCACTTT. It specifies CASSYGTGNSPLHF. Looking up the rest from reference TRBV9 and TRBJ1-6 gives the full variable domain: DSGVTQTPKHLITATGQRVTLRCSPRSGDLSVYWYQQSLDQGLQFLIQYYNGEERAKGNILERFSAQQFPDLHSELNLSSLELGDSALYFCASSYGTGNSPLHFGNGTRLTVT.

This chain uses TRBV27 with TRBJ2-7; TRBD2 matches 13 bases. This CDR3 comprises 16 residues. Germline trimming cut 5 bases from V and 2 bases from J; bases unmatched to any gene: 6. Germline values: CDR1 MNHEY, CDR2 SMNVEV (reference sequence). The CDR3 is CASSRGTSGITYEQYF. For the CDR3, the DNA is TGTGCCAGCAGTAGAGGGACTAGCGGGATAACCTACGAGCAGTACTTC.

The chain uses TRBV20-1 and TRBJ2-7, with TRBD2 matching over 10 bases. Germline V gives CDR1 DFQATT, CDR2 SNEGSKA (reference sequence). This CDR3 is 15 amino acids long. J gave up 3 bases and V 3 bases, and 8 bases lay outside the gene matches. The CDR3 DNA reads TGCAGTGCTAGCCGAACCAGGACTAGCGGCTACGAGCAGTACTTC. This sequence encodes CSASRTRTSGYEQYF.

This clonotype was counted at least ten times. The chain recombines TRBV4-3 with TRBJ1-6; D is undetermined. V was cut by 0 bases and J by 7 bases, with 19 bases left in between. CDR1 is LGHNA, CDR2 YSLEER, per germline. The CDR3 consists of 18 residues. The DNA of the CDR3 is TGCGCCAGCAGCCAAGAGTTTAGGGCAGGAATAATAAATTCACCCCTCCACTTT. Translated, it gives CASSQEFRAGIINSPLHF.

This clonotype was counted many times. The V and J genes are TRBV6-5 and TRBJ1-6; no clear D gene. Germline V lookup: CDR1 MNHEY, CDR2 SVGAGI. The CDR3 has 16 residues. Trimming removed 0 bases at V and 7 bases at J, with 13 bases between. CDR3 sequence: CASSYSTVRANSPLHF. As DNA, the CDR3 is TGTGCCAGCAGTTACTCGACCGTTAGGGCCAATTCACCCCTCCACTTT.

This clonotype appeared many times. The chain links TRBV6-2 or TRBV6-3 to TRBJ1-1; D gene ambiguous. Trimming cost V 8 bases and J 0 bases, with 16 bases left between them. The CDR3 is made up of 15 amino acids. Germline V CDR1 and CDR2: MNHEY, SVGEGT. Here the CDR3 reads CASLRHRGVNTEAFF. As DNA, the CDR3 is TGTGCCAGCCTCCGGCACCGGGGAGTGAACACTGAAGCTTTCTTT.

With regard to this clonotype: A much larger clone lies a single base off, so this may be a read error. The chain has TRBV2 and TRBJ2-5; D assignment may be TRBD1 or TRBD2 (6 bases each). The V end lost 10 bases, the J end lost 2 bases, and 14 bases lay between the germline ends. The CDR3 is made up of 13 amino acids. The germline V gene has CDR1 SNHLY and CDR2 FYNNEI. CDR3 loop: CAIRGTKQETQYF. CDR3 coding DNA: TGTGCCATCCGCGGGACAAAACAAGAGACCCAGTACTTC.

The sample holds a few counts of this clonotype. The genes are TRBV24-1 and TRBJ1-1, with D uncertain. The CDR3 length is 12 residues. The V gene's germline CDR1 is KGHDR and CDR2 SFDVKD. V was trimmed by 3 bases and J by 2 bases, leaving 3 bases between them. The CDR3 reads CATSDDNTEAFF. In DNA form, the CDR3 reads TGTGCCACCAGTGATGACAACACTGAAGCTTTCTTT.

V gene TRBV6-2 or TRBV6-3 combines with J gene TRBJ2-1, with 8 bases matching TRBD2. The CDR3 consists of 17 residues. The germline CDR1 and CDR2 sequences are MNHEY and SVGEGT. The V segment lost 5 bases and the J segment 1 base; nucleotides outside the gene matches: 10. The CDR3 reads CASSPTGRGGSYNEQFF. The CDR3 DNA is TGTGCCAGCAGTCCAACGGGCCGGGGGGGTTCCTACAATGAGCAGTTCTTC.